This T cell receptor (beta chain) was documented in a study of T cell changes during pregnancy in multiple sclerosis. Here immunoSEQ multiplex PCR was the method, and the copy in TCRdb shows in-frame clones only, minus some. The profile shows just over 80,000 clones, about 95% of them singletons. The sample in question was peripheral blood, obtained in the second trimester of pregnancy. The sequence was collected from a female donor with multiple sclerosis, enrolled in a pregnancy study.

The CDR3 sequence is CAIRDNSGNTIYF. The CDR3 DNA follows: TGTGCCATCCGGGACAACTCTGGAAACACCATATATTTT. This chain connects TRBV10-3 to TRBJ1-3; D might be TRBD1 (6 bases). The CDR3 loop spans 13 amino acids. The germline V gene encodes CDR1 ENHRY and CDR2 SYGVKD. The V gene lost 8 bases and the J gene lost 0 bases, with 8 bases spanning the gap.